Listed below are T cell receptor beta chains from one sample, sequenced in a study of blood T cell repertoires in COVID-19. Repertoires were generated with immunoSEQ multiplex PCR, while TCRdb's copy carries only in-frame clones and drops some. The sample has 100,000 to 120,000 clones, less than 75% seen once. The specimen sequenced was peripheral blood. These receptors all come from a woman in her thirties or forties with acute or convalescent COVID-19. CDR3s include the opening cysteine and the closing phenylalanine or tryptophan. A D gene is named only where the DNA matches it firmly. Size is stated for part of the rows, as once, few or many counts, or as a class when the clone is expanded.

V gene	clone size	D gene	J gene	CDR3 DNA	CDR3 protein
TRBV7-3	-	-	TRBJ1-1	TGTGCCAGCAGCTTAGGACCCCCCACAGGGAACACTGAAGCTTTCTTT	CASSLGPPTGNTEAFF
TRBV11-2	-	-	TRBJ1-1	TGTGCCGGCAGCCAGGGAGGGGTAGTCCCTCTAATGAACACTGAAGCTTTCTTT	CAGSQGGVVPLMNTEAFF
TRBV7-3	-	-	TRBJ2-1	TGTGCCAGCAGCCTTGTTGGGGCGTTGGGCAATGAGCAGTTCTTC	CASSLVGALGNEQFF
TRBV7-2	-	-	TRBJ2-2	TGTGCCAGCAGCTTATATTACAGCACCGGGGAGCTGTTTTTT	CASSLYYSTGELFF
TRBV5-1	-	TRBD1	TRBJ1-1	TGCGCCAGCAGCTCATACGCCCGGGACAGGGGGAATGGTGAAGCTTTCTTT	CASSSYARDRGNGEAFF
TRBV5-6	few	TRBD1	TRBJ1-5	TGTGCCAGCAGCCAGACAGGGGCCAATCAGCCCCAGCATTTT	CASSQTGANQPQHF
TRBV28	-	-	TRBJ1-5	TGTGCCAGCAGGCGGGGCCTTCGTAATCAGCCCCAGCATTTT	CASRRGLRNQPQHF
TRBV5-4	many	-	TRBJ1-5	TGTGCCAGCAGCTTGGGGGGCGGATATAGCAATCAGCCCCAGCATTTT	CASSLGGGYSNQPQHF
TRBV2	-	TRBD1	TRBJ2-5	TGTGCCAGCCGAGGACAGGGGGCGCGGGCGGAGACCCAGTACTTC	CASRGQGARAETQYF
TRBV5-1	-	-	TRBJ2-5	TGCGCCAGCATATTCCCCCGCGCGGGGTCCTCAAGGTGGGAGACCCAGTACTTC	CASIFPRAGSSRWETQYF
TRBV27	-	TRBD2	TRBJ2-1	TGTGCCAGCAGTTTGTCTGGCGGGGGGGCCTATGAGCAGTTCTTC	CASSLSGGGAYEQFF
TRBV2	-	-	TRBJ1-4	TGTGCCAGCGGGCAGCAATTCGAAAAACTGTTTTTT	CASGQQFEKLFF
TRBV27	-	TRBD1	TRBJ1-6	TGTGCCAGCAGTACACTGGACAGGGACGGTTCACCCCTCCACTTT	CASSTLDRDGSPLHF
TRBV5-1	-	-	TRBJ2-3	TGCGCCAGCAGCTTGGCATCAAGGGGTGGGACAGATACGCAGTATTTT	CASSLASRGGTDTQYF
TRBV5-4	few	-	TRBJ1-1	TGTGCCAGCAGCCTGAGTCGGACTGAAGCTTTCTTT	CASSLSRTEAFF
TRBV10-3	-	-	TRBJ1-3	TGTGCCATCAGTGAGTCGTGGGGTAAAGAGAAAACAGGGCGCCCTGGAAACACCATATATTTT	CAISESWGKEKTGRPGNTIYF
TRBV12-3/TRBV12-4	-	-	TRBJ2-3	TGTGCCAGCAGTTTCGGGGGTGATACGCAGTATTTT	CASSFGGDTQYF
TRBV5-5	few	-	TRBJ1-6	TGTGCCAGCAGCTTGACTTTCGGACCGCGGGATTCACCCCTCCACTTT	CASSLTFGPRDSPLHF
TRBV5-1	-	-	TRBJ1-2	TGCGCCAGCAGCTTAGACAGCTATGGCTACACCTTC	CASSLDSYGYTF
TRBV2	-	-	TRBJ1-4	TGTGCCAGCAGTCCAGGCCCCCGGGGTAATGAAAAACTGTTTTTT	CASSPGPRGNEKLFF
TRBV5-1	-	TRBD2	TRBJ2-3	TGCGCCAGCAGCCCTTCGACTAGCAGTGCAGATACGCAGTATTTT	CASSPSTSSADTQYF
TRBV18	-	TRBD1	TRBJ2-7	TGTGCCAGCTCACCACAGACAGGGAACTACGAGCAGTACTTC	CASSPQTGNYEQYF
TRBV9	-	TRBD2	TRBJ2-1	TGTGCCAGCGCTCCTAACCCGGGACTAGCCCCGGAGCAGTTCTTC	CASAPNPGLAPEQFF
TRBV27	once	-	TRBJ1-4	TGTGCCAGCAGTTTGAGGAGCGCAACTAATGAAAAACTGTTTTTT	CASSLRSATNEKLFF
TRBV9	-	-	TRBJ1-2	TGTGCCAGCAGCGTAGGAGGCAACTTAGGGGAAGGGTATGGCTACACCTTC	CASSVGGNLGEGYGYTF
TRBV5-1	-	-	TRBJ2-3	TGCGCCAGCAACAAGGGGCGGGGAACCACAGATACGCAGTATTTT	CASNKGRGTTDTQYF
TRBV12-3/TRBV12-4	-	TRBD1	TRBJ1-2	TGTGCCAGCAGTCCTACAGGGGGCCGTGGCTACACCTTC	CASSPTGGRGYTF
TRBV6-1	few	-	TRBJ1-5	TGTGCCAGCAGTGAAGCCTGGACAGTCAGCAATCAGCCCCAGCATTTT	CASSEAWTVSNQPQHF
TRBV6-5	-	-	TRBJ1-5	TGTGCCAGCACCCAAGAGGACAGCTATCAGCCCCAGCATTTT	CASTQEDSYQPQHF